This T cell receptor (beta chain) was sequenced during a study of blood T cells in healthy people across ages. Study results and limitations: Significant beta diversity loss was already apparent by age around 36, declining roughly linearly.

A J-beta primer mix and a sample-barcoded 5' primer were used in a second PCR of roughly 7 to 12 cycles. TCRdb re-derived calls from the 5' RACE reads in MiXCR, one entry per CDR3 protein. Of 2 million or so distinct CDR3 sequences listed, 49% are singletons. The CDR3 loop spans 15 amino acids. Germline V gives CDR1 LNHDA, CDR2 SQIVND (reference sequence). This clonotype was counted between two and nine times. Its specificity is not known. Per sample, extraction of total RNA gave at least 6 micrograms in every case. The source material was blood. This TCR derives from a woman between 35 and 50 years old in good health. The chain carries TRBV19 and TRBJ2-5; tentative D call: TRBD2 (6 bases). The closer fit of TRBJ2-7 to the DNA end suggests the J call may be wrong. The CDR3 nucleotides read TGTGCCAGTAGTATAAACGCGGGACCCTACCACGAGCAGTACTTC. This codes for CASSINAGPYHEQYF.